The 17 T cell receptor beta chains reported below all come from one sample, sequenced in a study of blood T cell repertoires in COVID-19. TCRdb's copy holds only in-frame clones and misses some; the assay was immunoSEQ multiplex PCR. The sample consists of roughly 150,000 clones, about four fifths of them appearing once. The sample taken for sequencing was peripheral blood. The receptor set was obtained from a man aged 60 to 69 with acute or convalescent COVID-19.

The chain employs TRBV6-1 and TRBJ2-6, with TRBD1 matching over 8 bases. This CDR3 is 15 amino acids long. The junction had 6 bases not matched to a gene; V was cut back by 10 bases and J by 1 base. Germline V gives CDR1 MNHNS, CDR2 SASEGT. The CDR3 nucleotides are TGTGCCATCGCCCAGGGGGCGTCTGGGGCCAACGTCCTGACTTTC. As protein: CAIAQGASGANVLTF.

This chain links TRBV9 with TRBJ2-1; 7 bases line up with TRBD2. V lost 2 bases, J lost 2 bases, and 7 bases stayed unmatched. Germline CDR1 and CDR2: SGDLS and YYNGEE. The CDR3 is made up of 16 amino acids. The chain's CDR3 is CASSVHGAGTYNEQFF. In DNA, the CDR3 is TGTGCCAGCAGCGTCCACGGAGCGGGGACCTACAATGAGCAGTTCTTC.

The chain has TRBV6-5 and TRBJ1-2, with D possibly being TRBD1 (6 bases). V lost 7 bases, J lost 1 base, and 13 bases lay in between. In germline, CDR1 is MNHEY, CDR2 SVGAGI. The CDR3 extends over 14 amino acids. The CDR3 DNA sequence: TGTGCCAGCATGTCAGGGGACCGTAACTATGGCTACACCTTC. Translation: CASMSGDRNYGYTF.

This clone appeared a single time. The chain recombines TRBV30 with TRBJ1-6; D perhaps matches TRBD1 (5 bases). CDR3 length equals 14 residues. V lost 1 base and J lost 10, with 14 bases in between. The germline gives CDR1 GTSNPN, CDR2 SVGIG (reference sequence). DNA of the CDR3: TGTGCCTGGAGTGATGTGGAGGGGCGGTCACCCCTCCACTTT. Amino acids: CAWSDVEGRSPLHF.

The V call is TRBV5-4, the J call TRBJ1-1; 7 bases map to TRBD1. The CDR3 consists of 13 residues. Unmatched junction bases numbered 3, after V lost 4 bases and J lost 3 bases. Looked up from germline, CDR1 is SGHNT and CDR2 is YYREEE (reference sequence). The CDR3: CASSVDRDTEAFF. The DNA of the CDR3 is TGTGCCAGCAGCGTTGACAGGGACACTGAAGCTTTCTTT.

The sample holds a few counts of this clone. This chain joins TRBV5-4 and TRBJ2-3, with D perhaps TRBD2 (5 bases). The germline V gene encodes CDR1 SGHNT and CDR2 YYREEE (reference sequence). Deletions cut 0 bases from V and 7 bases from J, with 18 bases between. CDR3 length equals 16 residues. The CDR3 DNA follows: TGTGCCAGCAGCTTGGCCATCGGACTGGGGTTAAATACGCAGTATTTT. Residues: CASSLAIGLGLNTQYF.

The gene calls are TRBV14 and TRBJ2-1; no firm D call. From germline, CDR1 is SGHDN and CDR2 FVKESK. Trimming removed 4 bases at V and 0 bases at J, with 13 bases between. The CDR3 is 16 residues long. CDR3 protein: CASSRLTRSSYNEQFF. The CDR3 bases are TGTGCCAGCAGCCGCCTGACTCGAAGCTCCTACAATGAGCAGTTCTTC.

The genes are TRBV25-1 and TRBJ2-7, with TRBD2 matching 8 bases. CDR3 length: 15 residues. CDR1 is MGHDK, CDR2 SYGVNS, per germline. The ends lost 7 bases at V and 5 bases at J; junction bases unmatched: 13. The CDR3 DNA is TGTGCCAGCACCGCCGGGGGGGCAGTGATCAACGAGCAGTACTTC. This sequence encodes CASTAGGAVINEQYF.

The V and J genes are TRBV30 and TRBJ1-2, with 10 bases identical to TRBD1. The CDR3 is 13 amino acids. V gave up 3 bases and J gave up 5 bases; unmatched junction bases: 3. In germline, CDR1 is GTSNPN, CDR2 SVGIG (reference sequence). The DNA for the CDR3 is TGTGCCTGGAGGGACAGGGGGGTATATGGCTACACCTTC. It is translated as CAWRDRGVYGYTF. Full variable domain (remainder filled in from reference TRBV30 and TRBJ1-2): SQTIHQWPATLVQPVGSPLSLECTVEGTSNPNLYWYRQAAGRGLQLLFYSVGIGQISSEVPQNLSASRPQDRQFILSSKKLLLSDSGFYLCAWRDRGVYGYTFGSGTRLTVV.

The gene calls are TRBV24-1 and TRBJ2-7, with D maybe TRBD2 (5 bases). The CDR3 spans 14 residues. With 5 bases removed from V and 0 bases from J, the gap between germline ends came to 10 bases. The V gene's germline CDR1 is KGHDR and CDR2 SFDVKD. The CDR3 spells CATSGATSSYEQYF. The DNA of the CDR3 is TGTGCCACCAGTGGAGCAACTAGCTCCTACGAGCAGTACTTC.

The chain combines TRBV19 with TRBJ1-2, with unresolved D. CDR3 length: 17 residues. The germline V gene has CDR1 LNHDA and CDR2 SQIVND (reference sequence). V shed 4 bases and J shed 0 bases, with 18 bases lying between them. The CDR3 reads CASSTTHQVQANYGYTF. CDR3 nucleotides: TGTGCCAGTAGTACAACTCACCAAGTTCAAGCTAACTATGGCTACACCTTC.

This clone has only one observation. V usage is TRBV28 and J usage is TRBJ2-1; D ambiguous. Trimming cost V 4 bases and J 8 bases, with 18 bases left between them. CDR3 length: 15 amino acids. Germline V gives CDR1 MDHEN, CDR2 SYDVKM. CDR3 bases: TGTGCCAGCAGTTCCCTCTTAGAGGCCCGGGATGAGCAGTTCTTC. Protein sequence: CASSSLLEARDEQFF.

This sequence joins TRBV6-1 and TRBJ2-3; 10 nucleotides match TRBD1. This CDR3 region has 18 residues. V lost 2 bases and J lost 0; bases outside the gene matches: 8. Germline CDR1 reads MNHNS; CDR2 reads SASEGT. CDR3 coding DNA: TGTGCCAGCAGTGAAAGGGGACAGGGGACACCTAGCACAGATACGCAGTATTTT. This gives the protein CASSERGQGTPSTDTQYF.

This chain uses TRBV6-2 or TRBV6-3 with TRBJ2-3, with 10 nucleotides matching TRBD2. This CDR3 region has 18 residues. Germline values: CDR1 MNHEY, CDR2 SVGEGT. With V trimmed by 0 bases and J by 2 bases, 8 bases remained unmatched. The CDR3 nucleotides are TGTGCCAGCAGTTACTCGAGGCTAGCGGGGGCTCACACAGATACGCAGTATTTT. Its protein product is CASSYSRLAGAHTDTQYF.

The CDR3 region has the DNA TGTGCCATCAGCGCCCCCGGGTACAGGGGGCAGCCCTACGAGCAGTACTTC. Its translation: CAISAPGYRGQPYEQYF. This sequence joins TRBV10-3 and TRBJ2-7; TRBD1 matches 9 bases. Germline CDR1 is ENHRY and CDR2 is SYGVKD. The CDR3 is 17 residues long. The V and J ends lost 6 bases and 2 bases, in that order; junction bases with no gene match: 14.

The chain couples TRBV4-3 to TRBJ2-3, with TRBD2 matching 13 bases. The CDR3 contains 16 residues. CDR1 is LGHNA, CDR2 YSLEER, per germline. Trimming at V came to 0 bases and at J to 5 bases, leaving 2 bases not matched to a gene. CDR3 protein: CASSQELAGGVDTQYF. CDR3 in DNA: TGCGCCAGCAGCCAAGAACTAGCGGGGGGGGTAGATACGCAGTATTTT.

The V and J genes are TRBV2 and TRBJ1-5; no definite D call. V lost 6 bases and J 5 bases, leaving 11 bases between the germline ends. CDR3 length equals 13 residues. Germline CDR1 SNHLY, CDR2 FYNNEI. CDR3 sequence reads: CASSRDYYQPQHF. In DNA form, the CDR3 reads TGTGCCAGCAGCCGGGATTACTATCAGCCCCAGCATTTT.